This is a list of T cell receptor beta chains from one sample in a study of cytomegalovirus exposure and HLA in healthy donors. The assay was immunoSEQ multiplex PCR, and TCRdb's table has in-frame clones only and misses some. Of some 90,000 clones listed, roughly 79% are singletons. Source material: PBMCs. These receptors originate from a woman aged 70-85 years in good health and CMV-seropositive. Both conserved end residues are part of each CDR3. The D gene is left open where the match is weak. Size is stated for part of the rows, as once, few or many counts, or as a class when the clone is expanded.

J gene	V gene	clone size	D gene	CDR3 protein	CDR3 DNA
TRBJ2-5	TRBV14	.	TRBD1	CASSQVKGASQETQYF	TGTGCCAGCAGCCAAGTAAAGGGGGCCTCCCAAGAGACCCAGTACTTC
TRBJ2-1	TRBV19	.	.	CATSIAVMGNNEQFF	TGTGCTACATCAATAGCGGTCATGGGAAACAATGAGCAGTTCTTC
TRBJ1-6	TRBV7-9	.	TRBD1	CASSLGQGGSPLHF	TGTGCCAGCAGCCTCGGACAGGGCGGTTCACCCCTCCACTTT
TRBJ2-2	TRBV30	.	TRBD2	CAWSISGSRAGELFF	TGTGCCTGGAGTATTAGCGGGAGTAGGGCCGGGGAGCTGTTTTTT
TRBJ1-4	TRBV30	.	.	CACQQGMSEKLFF	TGTGCCTGCCAGCAGGGTATGAGTGAAAAACTGTTTTTT
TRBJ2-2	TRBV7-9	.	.	CASSLAGARTGELFF	TGTGCCAGCAGCTTAGCGGGAGCCCGAACCGGGGAGCTGTTTTTT
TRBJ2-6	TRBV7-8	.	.	CASSSRGTSGANVLTF	TGTGCCAGCAGCTCTCGGGGGACCTCTGGGGCCAACGTCCTGACTTTC
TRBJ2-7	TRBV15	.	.	CATSKTGSYEQYF	TGTGCCACCAGCAAGACTGGCTCCTACGAGCAGTACTTC
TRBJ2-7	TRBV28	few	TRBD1	CASSPAGQGEQYF	TGTGCCAGCAGTCCGGCGGGACAGGGGGAGCAGTACTTC
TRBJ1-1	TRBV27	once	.	CASSLNTGSTEAFF	TGTGCCAGCAGTTTGAATACAGGGAGCACTGAAGCTTTCTTT
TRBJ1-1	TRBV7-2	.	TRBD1	CASRLDRGLNTEAFF	TGTGCCAGCCGCCTGGACAGGGGGCTGAACACTGAAGCTTTCTTT
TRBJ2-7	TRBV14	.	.	CASSQGGVHEQYF	TGTGCCAGCAGCCAAGGGGGGGTCCACGAGCAGTACTTC
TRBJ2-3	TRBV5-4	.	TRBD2	CASSLRGASGSPTDTQYF	TGTGCCAGCAGCTTAAGGGGGGCTAGCGGGAGCCCAACAGATACGCAGTATTTT
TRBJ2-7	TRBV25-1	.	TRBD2	CASRGTSSGYEQYF	TGTGCCAGCAGGGGGACTAGCTCGGGGTACGAGCAGTACTTC
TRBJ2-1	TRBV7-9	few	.	CASSPLAQYNEQFF	TGTGCCAGCAGCCCTCTAGCGCAGTACAATGAGCAGTTCTTC
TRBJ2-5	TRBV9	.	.	CASSATPGRDQETQYF	TGTGCCAGCAGCGCCACACCGGGGCGGGATCAAGAGACCCAGTACTTC
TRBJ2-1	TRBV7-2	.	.	CASSLFFSVGSEQFF	TGTGCCAGCAGCTTATTTTTTTCGGTCGGGAGCGAGCAGTTCTTC
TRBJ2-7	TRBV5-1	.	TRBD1	CASSFTGGEQYF	TGCGCCAGCAGCTTTACAGGGGGCGAGCAGTACTTC
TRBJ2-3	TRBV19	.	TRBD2	CASSRLAGAGGDTQYF	TGTGCCAGTAGTCGGCTAGCGGGAGCGGGTGGAGATACGCAGTATTTT
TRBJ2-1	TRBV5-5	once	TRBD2	CASSFSRGSGRINEQFF	TGTGCCAGCAGCTTTTCCCGTGGTAGCGGGAGAATAAATGAGCAGTTCTTC
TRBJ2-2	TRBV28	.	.	CASRITGNLRTGELFF	TGTGCCAGCAGAATCACAGGAAACCTTAGAACCGGGGAGCTGTTTTTT
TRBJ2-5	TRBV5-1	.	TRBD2	CASSLEGGLARETQYF	TGCGCCAGCAGCTTGGAAGGGGGACTAGCAAGAGAGACCCAGTACTTC
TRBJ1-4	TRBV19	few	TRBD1	CASRDRGNEKLFF	TGTGCCAGTAGGGACAGGGGAAATGAAAAACTGTTTTTT
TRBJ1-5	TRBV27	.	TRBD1	CASGSGGAGNQPQHF	TGTGCCAGCGGGTCAGGGGGCGCCGGCAATCAGCCCCAGCATTTT
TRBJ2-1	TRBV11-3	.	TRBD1	CASAPTGLGYEQFF	TGTGCCAGCGCACCGACAGGGCTGGGGTATGAGCAGTTCTTC
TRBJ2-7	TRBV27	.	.	CASSLYSFSYEQYF	TGTGCCAGCAGTTTATACTCTTTCTCCTACGAGCAGTACTTC
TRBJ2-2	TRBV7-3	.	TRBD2	CASSLVRREAGELFF	TGTGCCAGCAGCTTAGTGCGGCGGGAGGCCGGGGAGCTGTTTTTT
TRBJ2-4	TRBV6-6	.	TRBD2	CASSYSAGGKNIQYF	TGTGCCAGCAGTTACTCGGCGGGAGGGAAAAACATTCAGTACTTC
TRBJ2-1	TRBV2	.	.	CASRDKPQGNNEQFF	TGTGCCAGCAGAGACAAGCCCCAGGGAAACAATGAGCAGTTCTTC
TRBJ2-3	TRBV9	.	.	CASSVGLGSDTQYF	TGTGCCAGCAGCGTAGGACTAGGATCAGATACGCAGTATTTT
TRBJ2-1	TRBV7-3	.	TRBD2	CASSLIPGLNEQFF	TGTGCCAGCAGCTTAATACCGGGACTAAATGAGCAGTTCTTC
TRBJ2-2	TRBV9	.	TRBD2	CASSVELGLAGGRHTGELFF	TGTGCCAGCAGCGTAGAGTTGGGACTAGCGGGAGGGCGCCACACCGGGGAGCTGTTTTTT
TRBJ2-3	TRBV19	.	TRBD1	CASSQTGAGGSTDTQYF	TGTGCCAGTAGCCAGACAGGGGCCGGGGGTAGCACAGATACGCAGTATTTT
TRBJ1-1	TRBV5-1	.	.	CASSFNGRGGGMNTEAFF	TGCGCCAGCAGCTTCAATGGGAGGGGGGGTGGGATGAACACTGAAGCTTTCTTT
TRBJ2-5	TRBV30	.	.	CAWSALGTYQETQYF	TGTGCCTGGAGTGCTCTCGGGACTTATCAAGAGACCCAGTACTTC
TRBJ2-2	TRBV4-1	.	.	CASSQTRGPSSTGELFF	TGCGCCAGCAGCCAAACGCGAGGCCCTAGCAGCACCGGGGAGCTGTTTTTT
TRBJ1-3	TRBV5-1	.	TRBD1	CASSTGTGCTLNTIYF	TGCGCCAGCAGCACAGGGACAGGTTGCACATTAAACACCATATATTTT
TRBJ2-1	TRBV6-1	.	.	CASTLRNNEQFF	TGTGCCAGCACCCTGAGAAACAATGAGCAGTTCTTC
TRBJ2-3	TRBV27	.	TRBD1	CASSPGTGENTQYF	TGTGCCAGCAGTCCCGGGACAGGGGAGAATACGCAGTATTTT
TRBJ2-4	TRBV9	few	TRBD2	CASSVATGGGNIQYF	TGTGCCAGCAGCGTAGCTACGGGAGGCGGAAACATTCAGTACTTC
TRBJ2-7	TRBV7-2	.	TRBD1	CASSFGLGQSARRTYEQYF	TGTGCCAGCAGCTTCGGCCTGGGACAGTCAGCCCGTCGTACCTACGAGCAGTACTTC
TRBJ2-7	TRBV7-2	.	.	CASSLVDLLSGEQYF	TGTGCCAGCAGCTTAGTGGATCTGCTATCGGGCGAGCAGTACTTC
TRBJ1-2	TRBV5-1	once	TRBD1	CASSLQGAEGGYTF	TGCGCCAGCAGCTTACAGGGGGCGGAAGGGGGCTACACCTTC
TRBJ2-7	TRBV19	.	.	CASSDILHEQYF	TGTGCCAGTAGTGACATCCTCCACGAACAGTACTTC
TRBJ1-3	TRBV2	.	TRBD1	CASSQGQGAAGNTIYF	TGTGCCAGCAGTCAGGGACAGGGGGCGGCTGGAAACACCATATATTTT